The 14 T cell receptor beta chains listed next were all sequenced from one sample in a study of blood T cell repertoires in COVID-19. The repertoire was sequenced with immunoSEQ multiplex PCR; TCRdb's copy has only in-frame clones and lacks some. The table records 130,000 or so clones, about 91% of them present only once. Sequencing was done on a sample of peripheral blood. These TCRs come from a man aged 45-65 years with acute or convalescent COVID-19.

The CDR3 loop reads CASSQPPPRGANEKLFF. In nucleotides, the CDR3 is TGCGCCAGCAGCCAACCCCCCCCGCGCGGTGCTAATGAAAAACTGTTTTTT. This rearrangement joins TRBV4-1 to TRBJ1-4; D unclear. The CDR3 is made up of 17 amino acids. Trimming shortened V by 2 bases and J by 3 bases, and 16 bases separated the two germline ends. Per the germline V gene, CDR1 is MGHRA and CDR2 is YSYEKL.

The chain links TRBV5-1 to TRBJ2-2; D possibly corresponds to TRBD1 (5 bases). Trimming removed 4 bases from V and 3 bases from J, with 13 bases in between. In germline, CDR1 is SGHRS, CDR2 YFSETQ. The CDR3 is made up of 15 amino acids. The CDR3 loop is CASSPPQGDTGELFF. For the CDR3, the DNA is TGCGCCAGCAGCCCACCCCAGGGCGACACCGGGGAGCTGTTTTTT.

The rearrangement joins TRBV7-8 to TRBJ2-7, with 9 bases matching TRBD1. The CDR3 runs to 15 residues. The germline V gene encodes CDR1 SGHVS and CDR2 FQNEAQ. J was trimmed by 0 bases and V by 5 bases; bases with no gene match: 5. CDR3 in amino acids: CASSERGQGSYEQYF. Written as DNA, the CDR3 is TGTGCCAGCAGCGAACGGGGACAGGGCTCCTACGAGCAGTACTTC.

The gene calls are TRBV18 and TRBJ2-1; possible D gene TRBD1, 6 bases. The CDR3 extends over 13 amino acids. Trimming stripped 4 bases from V and 3 bases from J, with 7 bases between. Germline CDR1 and CDR2: KGHSH and LQKENI. The CDR3 loop is CASSQGDYNEQFF. CDR3 DNA: TGTGCCAGCTCACAGGGGGACTACAATGAGCAGTTCTTC.

This chain uses TRBV6-6 with TRBJ2-1, with no clear D. This CDR3 has 14 residues. Germline loops: CDR1 MNHNY, CDR2 SVGAGI (reference sequence). The V end lost 7 bases, the J end lost 3 bases, and 13 bases lay between the germline ends. The CDR3 bases are TGTGCCAGCACATCAGACAAACACTACAATGAGCAGTTCTTC. Translation gives CASTSDKHYNEQFF.

The V and J genes are TRBV5-1 and TRBJ2-3, with D maybe TRBD2 (5 bases). The CDR3 covers 15 residues. V dropped 0 bases and J dropped 0 bases, with 8 bases sitting between them. CDR1 SGHRS and CDR2 YFSETQ come from the germline V gene. The CDR3 protein is CASSLGGSSTDTQYF. The CDR3 coding sequence is TGCGCCAGCAGCTTGGGCGGGTCGAGCACAGATACGCAGTATTTT.

About this clone itself: This CDR3 is also generated by other DNA sequences in the sample. The V call is TRBV5-1, the J call TRBJ1-1; a weak D match, TRBD1 (6 bases). Germline V CDR1 and CDR2: SGHRS, YFSETQ. V was trimmed by 0 bases and J by 5 bases, leaving 11 bases between them. CDR3 size: 14 residues. The CDR3: CASSLEQGRTEAFF. The CDR3 DNA reads TGCGCCAGCAGCTTGGAGCAGGGGCGAACTGAAGCTTTCTTT.

The chain couples TRBV3-1 (or the pseudogene TRBV3-2) to TRBJ2-3; TRBD1 is a possible D gene (6 bases). Trimming cost V 5 bases and J 9 bases, with 9 bases left between them. CDR1 and CDR2 (germline): LGHDT, YNNKEL (reference sequence). CDR3 length equals 11 residues. The CDR3 loop is CASSVQGTQYF. CDR3 nucleotides: TGTGCCAGCAGCGTACAGGGAACGCAGTATTTT.

The chain employs TRBV5-5 and TRBJ2-7; 9 bases match TRBD1. Germline loops: CDR1 SGHKS, CDR2 YYEKEE (reference sequence). Germline trimming cut 2 bases from V and 7 bases from J; bases unmatched to any gene: 7. The CDR3 is 14 residues long. CDR3 coding DNA: TGTGCCAGCAGCTTTCCGGGACAGGGTCGGGAGCAGTACTTC. It specifies CASSFPGQGREQYF.

The chain joins TRBV19 to TRBJ1-1; 7 positions agree with TRBD1. The J segment lost 2 bases and the V segment lost 7 bases, leaving 13 bases of the junction unmatched. CDR1 is LNHDA, CDR2 SQIVND, per germline (reference sequence). The CDR3 has 16 amino acids. The CDR3 sequence: CASTSSGGRGNTEAFF. CDR3 bases: TGTGCCAGTACCAGCTCAGGGGGGCGCGGTAACACTGAAGCTTTCTTT.

The V gene is TRBV18, the J gene TRBJ1-1, with 8 bases matching TRBD1. Germline V lookup: CDR1 KGHSH, CDR2 LQKENI. The length of the CDR3 is 15 residues. V was clipped by 8 bases and J by 4 bases; unmatched bases: 12. The chain's CDR3 is CASRISGGAGTEAFF. The DNA of the CDR3 is TGTGCCAGCCGGATATCAGGGGGCGCCGGCACTGAAGCTTTCTTT.

The chain employs TRBV28 and TRBJ2-3; 9 bases agree with TRBD2. Germline V gives CDR1 MDHEN, CDR2 SYDVKM. J gave up 8 bases and V 7 bases, and 13 bases lay outside the gene matches. The CDR3 contains 15 residues. This CDR3 is CASIPAGGTDGTQYF. For the CDR3, the DNA is TGTGCCAGCATCCCCGCGGGGGGGACAGACGGTACGCAGTATTTT.

The chain has TRBV5-1 and TRBJ1-4, with TRBD1 identical over 9 bases. The V and J ends lost 2 bases and 3 bases, in that order; junction bases with no gene match: 5. The CDR3 sequence is 16 residues long. The germline V gene encodes CDR1 SGHRS and CDR2 YFSETQ. In DNA form, the CDR3 reads TGCGCCAGCAGCTTACAGGGGGCGAGTGCTAATGAAAAACTGTTTTTT. It encodes CASSLQGASANEKLFF.

The CDR3 here is CASSLETGFGNTIYF. In DNA, the CDR3 is TGCGCCAGCAGCTTGGAAACAGGGTTCGGAAACACCATATATTTT. The V gene is TRBV5-1, the J gene TRBJ1-3; a possible D gene is TRBD1 (6 bases). Trimming removed 0 bases at V and 4 bases at J, with 11 bases between. In germline, CDR1 is SGHRS, CDR2 YFSETQ. The CDR3 spans 15 residues.